The TCR beta chain under discussion was sequenced for a study of shared clonotypes between healthy human individuals. TCRdb keeps only in-frame clones here, not all; method: immunoSEQ multiplex PCR. The profile shows some 2,100,000 clones, almost 96% of them singletons. Whole-study findings and limits: The donor pool, a small one, limited the genetic and exposure-history diversity represented. Non-shared clonotypes were found to have lower generation probabilities than the clonotypes that were shared by all four of the sorted-subset donors. Even with large depth, rarefaction showed that sorted-subset sequencing was incomplete.

On this clone: The antigen is not known.

This CDR3 comprises 15 residues. Germline assignment: CDR1 LGHNA and CDR2 YSLEER. V trimming: 4 bases; J trimming: 0 bases; junction bases outside the gene matches: 2. The material sequenced was naive CD4+ T cells sorted from blood. As for subset: CD45RA+ positively selected. The sequence was collected from a man between 18 and 35 years old in good health. V gene TRBV4-3 combines with J gene TRBJ2-2; 7 bases map to TRBD1. The CDR3 coding sequence is TGCGCCAGCAGCCGACAGGGTGCGAACACCGGGGAGCTGTTTTTT. Its translation is CASSRQGANTGELFF.